This T cell receptor beta chain was obtained from a study of post-analysis software for immune sequencing data (dated by TCRdb to between 2014 and 2016). Looking at the study overall: Recorded disease courses included relapsing-remitting, secondary progressive and progressive-relapsing multiple sclerosis, with some patients lacking subtype annotation. The multiple sclerosis patient repertoires were compared with about a dozen previously published healthy control repertoires from donors aged 6 to 25 years. A subset of samples was prepared in parallel using single-end sample barcoding, then pooled and co-amplified after Illumina adapter ligation. Here is what the overall study found, with its caveats: Normalized Chao1 diversity was significantly lower in multiple sclerosis patients than controls, suggesting substantial peripheral T-cell clonal expansion. Significantly higher frequencies in patients than in controls were found for roughly 5 TRBV segments, including TRBV5-6, TRBV5-1 and TRBV20-1. The control group was slightly older than the multiple sclerosis patient group. When samples were clustered directly using the F measure, samples prepared in the same batch co-clustered strongly, which prompted a batch-effect correction.

Libraries were built with PCR. TCRdb lists the instrument as Illumina HiSeq 2500. Unique molecular identifiers were incorporated into TCR beta cDNA libraries to reduce PCR and sequencing biases. Roughly 0.5 million cDNA molecules were obtained per 1 to 10 million input T cells, so each molecule approximated one T cell. The same protocol used for the earlier healthy control dataset was applied to prepare and sequence the patient libraries. Samples belonging to the same batch were prepared together, multiplexed and sequenced on a shared HiSeq lane. For the original study's pipeline: Raw barcoded reads were processed with MIGEC, and single-read molecular identifier groups were discarded before consensus assembly and CDR3 extraction. VDJtools was used for post-analysis of the clonotype tables, and diversity was normalized by down-sampling every dataset to the size of the smallest sample. To correct batch-related cross-sample contamination, repertoire overlap clustering matched CDR3 amino acid sequences but not nucleotide sequences. TCRdb reworked the public reads: Q25 trimming with fastp, MiXCR clone assembly, productive beta chains retained. When rows share a CDR3 protein, they turn into one entry using the most common DNA and genes. TCRdb, not the original authors, processed these V and J calls. In this sample the table shows approximately 260,000 distinct CDR3 sequences, 35% to 40% of which occur a single time. The ten largest clones represent more than 4% of the sample.

To demonstrate the VDJtools post-analysis software, TCR beta repertoires were profiled from the peripheral blood of 13 young patients with multiple sclerosis. The multiple sclerosis patients were children and adolescents between roughly 6 and 16 years of age. The count of this clonotype is one. The clone's antigen remains unknown. No much larger clone is present one base from it, and per-base qualities are unavailable. One read alone makes for weak evidence. CDR1 and CDR2, per the germline V gene, are SGHTA and FQGNSA. The CDR3 numbers 13 residues from cysteine through phenylalanine. Just CDR3 DNA is preserved here, 39 bases in frame from base 1. Trimming at the junction amounts to 7 bases on V and 4 bases on J, and the germline ends lie 13 bases apart.

This clonotype originated in a girl aged 10-17 years with multiple sclerosis. The sequence is built from TRBV7-2 and TRBJ1-2; the D gene is possibly TRBD1, with 6 bases matching. Specimen: blood. The nucleotides are TGTGCCAGCAATCCCGGGGGCCCCTATGGCTACACCTTC. This yields the protein CASNPGGPYGYTF.